A selection of T cell receptor beta chains follows, all from one sample in a study of cytomegalovirus exposure and HLA in healthy donors. Repertoires were generated with immunoSEQ multiplex PCR, while TCRdb's copy carries only in-frame clones and drops some. The profile shows 150,000 to 200,000 clones, about 72% of them singletons. The sample taken for sequencing was PBMCs. These receptors all stem from a human donor in good health. The CDR3 runs from the conserved cysteine through the conserved F or W. The D gene is left open where the match is weak. Clone size appears in some rows only: once, few, many, or a class for an expanded clone.

j_call	v_call	clone_size	d_call	cdr3_nt	cdr3_aa
TRBJ2-7	TRBV6-1	.	TRBD2	TGTGCCAGCAGTCTATCTAGCGGGTGCGAGCAGTACTTC	CASSLSSGCEQYF
TRBJ2-5	TRBV12-5	.	.	TGTGCTAGTGGTTGGGGGGCTAGCGGTGCGATAACCCAGTACTTC	CASGWGASGAITQYF
TRBJ2-7	TRBV5-4	.	.	TGTGCCAGCAGCTTGGGGCAGGGCGTCTACGAGCAGTACTTC	CASSLGQGVYEQYF
TRBJ1-2	TRBV29-1	.	.	TGCAGCGTTTTCGGGGGAGTGGGGGGCTACACCTTC	CSVFGGVGGYTF
TRBJ2-7	TRBV7-7	.	TRBD1	TGTGCTAGCAGCCTAATGACAGGGAGTGCCTACGAGCAGTACTTC	CASSLMTGSAYEQYF
TRBJ2-7	TRBV6-5	once	TRBD1	TGTGCCAGCAGTGCCAGGGGGCGCACCTACGAGCAGTACTTC	CASSARGRTYEQYF
TRBJ2-5	TRBV10-1	.	TRBD2	TGCGCCAGCCCCCCTAGCGGGCCTAGATCGACCCAGTACTTC	CASPPSGPRSTQYF
TRBJ1-1	TRBV6-1	.	TRBD1	TGTGCCAGCAGTGAAATGGGACAGGGGTGGGACACTGAAGCTTTCTTT	CASSEMGQGWDTEAFF
TRBJ2-7	TRBV12-5	.	.	TGTGCTAGTGGCCTTTTGTACGAGCAGTACTTC	CASGLLYEQYF
TRBJ2-7	TRBV29-1	.	.	TGCAGCGTTGAAGGGGAGAGGGAAGAGCAGTACTTC	CSVEGEREEQYF
TRBJ1-3	TRBV5-5	.	TRBD1	TGTGCCAGCGGCGGGGACAGCGCCTCTGGAAACACCATATATTTT	CASGGDSASGNTIYF
TRBJ2-5	TRBV29-1	.	.	TGCAGCGTTGTGTCAGGGGAAGAGACCCAGTACTTC	CSVVSGEETQYF
TRBJ2-5	TRBV19	.	.	TGTGCCAGTAGTATTACATCGGGGGAGACCCAGTACTTC	CASSITSGETQYF
TRBJ2-1	TRBV18	.	TRBD1	TGTGCCAGCTCACCCACGGGACAGATCATCTACAATGAGCAGTTCTTC	CASSPTGQIIYNEQFF
TRBJ1-2	TRBV6-1	.	.	TGTGCCAGCAGCGCAAGCAAATCTAACTATGGCTACACCTTC	CASSASKSNYGYTF
TRBJ2-2	TRBV7-2	.	.	TGTGCCAGCAGCTCCTACGAGGTAACGACCGGGGAGCTGTTTTTT	CASSSYEVTTGELFF
TRBJ2-5	TRBV19	.	TRBD1	TGTGCCAGTAGCGATACAGGGGTCGAGACCCAGTACTTC	CASSDTGVETQYF
TRBJ2-7	TRBV30	once	TRBD1	TGTGCCTGGATCAATAAGGGACAGGGCTACGAGCAGTACTTC	CAWINKGQGYEQYF
TRBJ2-7	TRBV7-2	few	.	TGTGCCAGCAGCTTAGGGTCCGCTAGCGCGTCCTACGAGCAGTACTTC	CASSLGSASASYEQYF